A selection of T cell receptor beta chains follows, all from one sample in a study of Graves' ophthalmopathy and Graves' hyperthyroidism. TCRdb re-called the multiplex PCR reads through MiXCR, storing one row per CDR3 protein. The sample has 400,000 to 450,000 distinct CDR3 sequences; around 21% are singletons. Sequencing used peripheral blood. These receptors originate from a young woman with stable Graves' hyperthyroidism. CDR3s include the opening cysteine and the closing phenylalanine or tryptophan. The D gene is left open where the match is weak. Where a row states a size, it is once, few, many or the class of an expanded clone; other rows omit it.

cdr3_length clone_size d_call j_call v_call cdr3_aa cdr3_nt
14 many . TRBJ1-5 TRBV2 CASSSWGERQPQHF TGTGCCAGCAGTTCCTGGGGTGAGCGGCAGCCCCAGCATTTT
16 few . TRBJ2-7 TRBV4-1 CASSHRSWASSYEQYF TGCGCCAGCAGCCATAGGTCGTGGGCCTCCTCCTACGAGCAGTACTTC
15 many . TRBJ1-5 TRBV12-3/TRBV12-4 CASTQDGYSNQPQHF TGTGCCAGCACCCAGGACGGTTATAGCAATCAGCCCCAGCATTTT
14 . . TRBJ2-7 TRBV7-2 CASSLVAGSLDQYF TGTGCCAGCAGCTTAGTTGCGGGATCCCTCGATCAGTACTTC
15 many TRBD2 TRBJ2-2 TRBV5-1 CASSGTSDSTGELFF TGCGCCAGCAGCGGGACTAGCGATTCGACCGGGGAGCTGTTTTTT
13 many . TRBJ1-1 TRBV19 CASSRSMNTEAFF TGTGCCAGCAGCAGGAGTATGAACACTGAAGCTTTCTTT
16 many . TRBJ1-1 TRBV9 CASSGIDAGGITEAFF TGTGCCAGCAGCGGCATAGATGCGGGGGGGATAACTGAAGCTTTCTTT
17 many TRBD1 TRBJ2-4 TRBV20-1 CSARDPDRVGTKNIQYF TGCAGTGCTAGAGATCCGGACAGGGTTGGGACCAAAAACATTCAGTACTTC
13 many . TRBJ2-5 TRBV20-1 CSASQGLWGTQYF TGCAGTGCTAGCCAGGGTCTCTGGGGGACCCAGTACTTC
14 . TRBD1 TRBJ2-7 TRBV9 CASSVGTGGREQYF TGTGCCAGCAGCGTCGGGACAGGGGGTCGTGAGCAGTACTTC
14 many . TRBJ1-6 TRBV30 CAWSTGRNNSPLHF TGTGCCTGGTCAACAGGGAGGAATAATTCACCCCTCCACTTT
16 many TRBD1 TRBJ2-2 TRBV5-1 CASSDMGTANTGELFF TGCGCCAGCAGCGACATGGGGACAGCGAACACCGGGGAGCTGTTTTTT
16 once TRBD1 TRBJ1-6 TRBV19 CASSSSGTGRNSPLHF TGTGCCAGTAGCTCCTCCGGGACAGGCCGTAATTCACCCCTCCACTTT
12 . . TRBJ2-5 TRBV3-1 CASSQAFETQYF TGTGCCAGCAGCCAAGCGTTCGAGACCCAGTACTTC
16 many . TRBJ2-7 TRBV11-2 CASSLEGVGPSYEQYF TGTGCCAGCAGCTTAGAGGGGGTTGGCCCGTCCTACGAGCAGTACTTC
12 many TRBD1 TRBJ1-2 TRBV20-1 CSAPLGQDGYTF TGCAGTGCCCCGTTAGGACAGGATGGCTACACCTTC